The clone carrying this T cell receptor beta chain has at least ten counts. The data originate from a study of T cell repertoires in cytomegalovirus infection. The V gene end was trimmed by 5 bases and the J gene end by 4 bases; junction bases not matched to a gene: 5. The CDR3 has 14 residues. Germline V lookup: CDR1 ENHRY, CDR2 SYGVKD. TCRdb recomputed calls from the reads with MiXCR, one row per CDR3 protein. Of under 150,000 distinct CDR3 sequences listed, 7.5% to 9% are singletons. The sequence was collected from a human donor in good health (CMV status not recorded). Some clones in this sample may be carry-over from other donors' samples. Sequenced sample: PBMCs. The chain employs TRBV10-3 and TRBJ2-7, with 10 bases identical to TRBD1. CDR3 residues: CAISQGQGIYEQYF. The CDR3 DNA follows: TGTGCCATCAGTCAGGGACAGGGGATATACGAGCAGTACTTC.